What follows are 29 T cell receptor beta chains derived from one specimen sequenced in a study of sequential checkpoint blockade in melanoma. Sequencing used immunoSEQ multiplex PCR; TCRdb keeps in-frame clones, though not all of them. The sample has a few thousand clones, about 45% seen once; the top ten hold around two fifths. This sample's treatment: randomized to nivolumab then ipilimumab (arm A) or the reverse (arm B). Material: CD8+ T cells sorted from blood (inferred from file names), obtained from a patient given nivolumab and ipilimumab in sequence. The source is a human donor with melanoma.

The V call is TRBV28, the J call TRBJ1-1; 10 bases line up with TRBD1. Germline CDR1 is MDHEN and CDR2 is SYDVKM. V lost 2 bases and J lost 2; bases outside the gene matches: 2. The CDR3 consists of 15 residues. DNA for the CDR3: TGTGCCAGCAGTTTACTGACAGGGGGCAACACTGAAGCTTTCTTT. This translates into CASSLLTGGNTEAFF. Using reference TRBV28 and TRBJ1-1 for the parts outside the CDR3, the full variable domain is DVKVTQSSRYLVKRTGEKVFLECVQDMDHENMFWYRQDPGLGLRLIYFSYDVKMKEKGDIPEGYSVSREKKERFSLILESASTNQTSMYLCASSLLTGGNTEAFFGQGTRLTVV.

V gene TRBV5-6 combines with J gene TRBJ1-2; D might be TRBD1 (5 bases). The CDR3 has 14 amino acids. Per the germline V gene, CDR1 is SGHDT and CDR2 is YYEEEE. Trimming pared 0 bases from V and 5 bases from J, leaving 11 bases between. Here the CDR3 DNA reads TGTGCCAGCAGCTTGGGAGGGGAGGTGTATGGCTACACCTTC. Amino acid sequence: CASSLGGEVYGYTF.

This chain's CDR3 is CASSDFAGLYEQYF. The CDR3 nucleotides are TGTGCCAGCAGTGACTTCGCAGGACTATACGAGCAGTACTTC. The V gene is TRBV6-1, the J gene TRBJ2-7; D might be TRBD2 (6 bases). V lost 3 bases and J lost 4, with 13 bases in between. Germline CDR1 is MNHNS and CDR2 is SASEGT. The CDR3 consists of 14 residues.

The J gene is TRBJ2-7, the V gene TRBV7-9, with a weak D call TRBD2 (6 bases). CDR1 and CDR2 from the germline V gene are SEHNR and FQNEAQ (reference sequence). V lost 2 bases and J 7 bases, leaving 18 bases between the germline ends. The CDR3 runs 15 residues. CDR3 residues: CASSLSGGALVEQYF. In nucleotides, the CDR3 is TGTGCCAGCAGCTTATCCGGGGGAGCTCTTGTTGAGCAGTACTTC.

The rearrangement uses TRBV6-5 and TRBJ2-7, with a tentative D call TRBD2 (5 bases). The CDR3 has 13 amino acids. V lost 5 bases to trimming and J lost 4 bases, with 12 bases between them. Per germline, CDR1 MNHEY and CDR2 SVGAGI. Here the CDR3 DNA reads TGTGCCAGCAGTATTGGTGGGGAGTACGAGCAGTACTTC. Translating it yields CASSIGGEYEQYF.

The chain recombines TRBV28 with TRBJ2-7, with 8 bases aligning to TRBD1. CDR1 and CDR2 from the germline V gene are MDHEN and SYDVKM. The CDR3 has 14 amino acids. V was pared by 5 bases and J by 5 bases, with 8 bases of the junction left unmatched. In nucleotides, the CDR3 is TGTGCCAGCAGTGCCAGGGGGCTGATGGACGAGCAGTACTTC. It codes for CASSARGLMDEQYF.

The CDR3 here is CASSLGQLSSLYTF. The CDR3 nucleotides are TGTGCCAGCAGCCTGGGGCAGTTATCCTCCCTGTACACCTTC. J is TRBJ1-2 and V is TRBV11-2; possible D gene TRBD1, 5 bases. Trimming pared 5 bases from V and 11 bases from J, leaving 21 bases between. From germline, CDR1 is SGHAT and CDR2 FQNNGV. The CDR3 is 14 residues long.

This chain uses TRBV5-1 with TRBJ1-4, with 9 bases matching TRBD1. Germline CDR1 reads SGHRS; CDR2 reads YFSETQ. The ends lost 1 base at V and 5 bases at J; junction bases unmatched: 9. The CDR3 runs 17 residues. The CDR3 here is CASSLRTGEGLNEKLFF. The CDR3 coding sequence is TGCGCCAGCAGCTTGAGGACAGGGGAAGGCTTAAATGAAAAACTGTTTTTT.

This clone occurred a few times. This sequence joins TRBV27 and TRBJ2-1; 9 nucleotides line up with TRBD2. The germline gives CDR1 MNHEY, CDR2 SMNVEV (reference sequence). With 4 bases clipped from V and 4 bases from J, the junction kept 8 bases outside the gene matches. This CDR3 is built from 16 residues. CDR3 bases: TGTGCCAGCAGTTCCAGTAGCGGGAGACAGTACAATGAGCAGTTCTTC. Amino acid sequence: CASSSSSGRQYNEQFF.

The V call is TRBV4-2, the J call TRBJ2-7; D perhaps matches TRBD2 (6 bases). The CDR3 runs 19 residues. Per germline, CDR1 LGHNA and CDR2 YNFKEQ. The V gene lost 1 base and the J gene lost 0 bases, with 22 bases spanning the gap. The CDR3 nucleotides read TGTGCCAGCAGCCAAGCACCCCACGTTGAGCGGGCGATCTCCTACGAGCAGTACTTC. The encoded protein is CASSQAPHVERAISYEQYF.

The chain uses TRBV27 and TRBJ2-7; D gene ambiguous. The CDR3 covers 14 residues. Per the germline V gene, CDR1 is MNHEY and CDR2 is SMNVEV (reference sequence). Trimming removed 2 bases from V and 6 bases from J, with 14 bases in between. The CDR3 loop reads CASSLDMVFPEQYF. CDR3 DNA sequence: TGTGCCAGCAGTTTAGACATGGTATTTCCCGAGCAGTACTTC.

In its sample, this clone is medium-sized. The chain joins TRBV19 to TRBJ1-1; D is undetermined. V lost 3 bases, J lost 1 base, and 6 bases lay in between. Germline CDR1 is LNHDA and CDR2 is SQIVND (reference sequence). The CDR3 spans 13 residues. The CDR3 loop is CASSIGGNTEAFF. For the CDR3, the DNA is TGTGCCAGTAGTATCGGAGGGAACACTGAAGCTTTCTTT.

The chain uses TRBV6-5 and TRBJ2-1; 8 bases align to TRBD1. The J segment lost 3 bases and the V segment lost 3 bases, leaving 4 bases of the junction unmatched. CDR1 MNHEY and CDR2 SVGAGI come from the germline V gene. The CDR3 has 15 residues. The CDR3 spells CASSYAGGSYNEQFF. The CDR3 DNA sequence: TGTGCCAGCAGTTATGCAGGGGGCAGCTACAATGAGCAGTTCTTC.

In its sample, this clone was seen a few times. The J gene is TRBJ1-5, the V gene TRBV14; no definite D call. CDR3 size: 15 residues. The V gene's germline CDR1 is SGHDN and CDR2 FVKESK. The V and J ends lost 1 base and 0 bases respectively, with 7 bases between them. In DNA form, the CDR3 reads TGTGCCAGCAGCCAAGCAAGACATAGCAATCAGCCCCAGCATTTT. Translating it yields CASSQARHSNQPQHF.

This chain joins TRBV6-6 and TRBJ1-2; 10 bases line up with TRBD1. The trim removed 4 bases at V and 2 bases at J, leaving 1 base unmatched. The germline V gene has CDR1 MNHNY and CDR2 SVGAGI (reference sequence). The CDR3 extends over 14 amino acids. This CDR3 is CASSSTGGNYGYTF. CDR3 DNA: TGTGCCAGCAGTTCGACAGGGGGCAACTATGGCTACACCTTC.

V and J are TRBV18 and TRBJ2-7; TRBD2 matches at 14 bases. This CDR3 is built from 17 residues. Germline V gene sequence: CDR1 KGHSH, CDR2 LQKENI. V lost 6 bases, J lost 3 bases, and 10 bases stayed unmatched. CDR3 in DNA: TGTGCCAGCTCCCCATGGACTAGCGGGAGGTCGGGCTACGAGCAGTACTTC. Translating gives CASSPWTSGRSGYEQYF.

This clone turned up a few times. The V and J genes are TRBV10-3 and TRBJ2-7, with 7 bases identical to TRBD1. The V gene's germline CDR1 is ENHRY and CDR2 SYGVKD. Trimming cost V 4 bases and J 2 bases; bases outside gene matches: 5. CDR3 length equals 14 residues. The CDR3 here is CAISATGQTYEQYF. The CDR3 bases are TGTGCCATCAGTGCCACGGGACAGACCTACGAGCAGTACTTC.

This chain links TRBV7-9 with TRBJ1-6; no firm D call. Trimming cost V 3 bases and J 7 bases, with 10 bases left between them. This CDR3 spans 14 amino acids. CDR1 is SEHNR and CDR2 is FQNEAQ in the germline V gene (reference sequence). The CDR3 DNA is TGTGCCAGCAGCTTGGGCCAGCCAAATTCACCCCTCCACTTT. Encoded protein: CASSLGQPNSPLHF.

The gene calls are TRBV10-3 and TRBJ1-2, with a weak D call TRBD1 (6 bases). V dropped 5 bases and J dropped 3 bases, with 10 bases sitting between them. From germline, CDR1 is ENHRY and CDR2 SYGVKD. CDR3 size: 13 residues. The CDR3 loop is CAISQQGYYGYTF. The CDR3 DNA is TGTGCCATCAGTCAACAGGGATACTATGGCTACACCTTC.

The gene calls are TRBV28 and TRBJ1-5, with 9 bases fitting TRBD1. CDR1 is MDHEN and CDR2 is SYDVKM in the germline V gene. The V gene end was trimmed by 6 bases and the J gene end by 1 base; junction bases not matched to a gene: 4. The CDR3 has 15 residues. CDR3 residues: CASSPGTGSNQPQHF. The CDR3 nucleotides read TGTGCCAGCAGCCCCGGGACAGGGAGCAATCAGCCCCAGCATTTT.

The chain joins TRBV28 to TRBJ1-1; 7 bases map to TRBD1. V gave up 5 bases and J gave up 3 bases; unmatched junction bases: 9. Germline V gives CDR1 MDHEN, CDR2 SYDVKM. CDR3 size: 15 residues. CDR3 protein: CASSGLPGQYTEAFF. The CDR3 coding sequence is TGTGCCAGCAGTGGACTACCGGGACAGTACACTGAAGCTTTCTTT.

The V gene is TRBV7-6, the J gene TRBJ2-7, with 10 bases that match TRBD1. J lost 5 bases, V lost 1 base, and 5 bases had no gene match. This CDR3 region has 15 residues. CDR1 and CDR2 (germline): SGHVS, FNYEAQ. Here the CDR3 reads CASSLVRDRGHEQYF. In DNA form, the CDR3 reads TGTGCCAGCAGCTTAGTTCGGGACAGGGGCCACGAGCAGTACTTC.

The sample holds one count of this clone. The chain carries TRBV27 and TRBJ2-7, with D tentatively TRBD1 (6 bases). The ends were cut back, 6 bases at V and 2 bases at J, with 11 bases in the middle. The CDR3 runs 13 residues. The V gene's germline CDR1 is MNHEY and CDR2 SMNVEV (reference sequence). Written as DNA, the CDR3 is TGTGCCAGCAGGCGGACAGCAACCTACGAGCAGTACTTC. It translates to CASRRTATYEQYF.

This clone was seen a handful of times. The chain has TRBV7-6 and TRBJ1-1, with D hard to call. The CDR3 extends over 15 amino acids. Per germline, CDR1 SGHVS and CDR2 FNYEAQ. V lost 5 bases, J lost 5 bases, and 18 bases lay in between. CDR3 bases: TGTGCCAGCAGCCTTGAGCATGCCGAGGGTACTGAAGCTTTCTTT. Amino acid sequence: CASSLEHAEGTEAFF.

The chain recombines TRBV19 with TRBJ1-5; tentative D call: TRBD1 (5 bases). The CDR3 is 16 residues long. Between the trimmed V and J ends, which lost 6 bases and 1 base, there was a span of 16 bases. The germline V gene has CDR1 LNHDA and CDR2 SQIVND (reference sequence). CDR3 amino acids: CASRWGGTGSNQPQHF. The CDR3 DNA sequence: TGTGCCAGTAGATGGGGCGGAACTGGGAGCAATCAGCCCCAGCATTTT.

The chain carries TRBV11-2 and TRBJ2-7; 10 bases are shared with TRBD2. The CDR3 is 14 amino acids. Trimming removed 7 bases from V and 1 base from J; junction bases left unmatched: 4. The germline CDR1 and CDR2 sequences are SGHAT and FQNNGV. CDR3 region: CASNLAGVSYEQYF. CDR3 sequence (DNA): TGTGCCAGCAACCTAGCGGGGGTGTCCTACGAGCAGTACTTC.

The J gene is TRBJ2-7, the V gene TRBV4-3; 10 nucleotides line up with TRBD2. The V segment lost 0 bases and the J segment 6 bases; nucleotides outside the gene matches: 8. The CDR3 runs to 16 residues. Germline-derived CDR1 and CDR2 are LGHNA and YSLEER. The DNA for the CDR3 is TGCGCCAGCAGCCAAGATCCAGCGGGGGGGCCGAGCGAGCAGTACTTC. Protein product: CASSQDPAGGPSEQYF.

The chain uses TRBV6-4 and TRBJ2-1; 11 bases fit TRBD2. CDR1 and CDR2 from the germline V gene are MRHNA and SNTAGT. The ends lost 0 bases at V and 8 bases at J; junction bases unmatched: 3. This CDR3 has 15 residues. Here the CDR3 DNA reads TGTGCCAGCAGTGACTCAACTAGCGGGAGCCATGAGCAGTTCTTC. It specifies CASSDSTSGSHEQFF.

This sequence joins TRBV6-1 and TRBJ2-7; 8 bases line up with TRBD2. The CDR3 is made up of 15 amino acids. CDR1 is MNHNS, CDR2 SASEGT, per germline. V dropped 2 bases and J dropped 0; count of bases not matched to a gene: 3. CDR3 residues: CASSELSGSSYEQYF. The CDR3 DNA reads as TGTGCCAGCAGTGAACTCAGCGGGAGCTCCTACGAGCAGTACTTC.